The clone carrying this T cell receptor beta chain was seen only a few times. Its antigen is still unknown. CDR3 length: 13 amino acids. V was clipped by 1 base and J by 7 bases, with 10 bases between them. Per the germline V gene, CDR1 is MGHRA and CDR2 is YSYEKL. Amplification of TCR beta CDR3 regions was performed using RNA transcripts as template. A first-round RT-PCR of the TCR CDR3 used the HTBI primer set. TCRdb fed the multiplex PCR reads into MiXCR, producing one record per CDR3 protein. The data show some 570,000 distinct CDR3 sequences, 17% seen once. Ophthalmopathy patients all had a Clinical Activity Score of at least 3, a NOSPECS grade of at least 4 and disease under 3 months old. The entry originates in a study of T cells in Graves' hyperthyroidism and ophthalmopathy. Study-wide points: Progression to ophthalmopathy was predicted a median of about 6.6 months early.

The genes are TRBV4-1 and TRBJ1-1; D is possibly TRBD1 (5 bases). Sequenced: blood. The source of this sequence is a woman younger than 35 with Graves' ophthalmopathy. CDR3 region: CASSQVTGNEAFF. The CDR3 DNA reads TGCGCCAGCAGCCAAGTTACAGGCAATGAAGCTTTCTTT.